The entry below describes one TCR beta chain. As yet, its antigen is unknown. Sequenced by immunoSEQ multiplex PCR; TCRdb stores in-frame clones only, minus some. The data contain fewer than 95,000 clones, 75% to 95% of them seen just once; the ten biggest clones take up 6.5% to 9.5%. Second-dose recipients at about 4 or about 12 weeks were treated as one pooled group. Germline CDR1 LNHDA, CDR2 SQIVND (reference sequence). This CDR3 is built from 15 residues. The V gene lost 6 bases and the J gene lost 1 base, with 14 bases spanning the gap. These data belong to a study of T cell responses to AZD1222 COVID-19 vaccine. The study, taken as a whole, reports: As reported, nearly half of all spike-specific TCRs target variant regions that are unmutated. White British people made up most donors, females outnumbered males, and clonal diversity was possibly underestimated. Baseline serostatus was positive in only 5 to 7 AZD1222 recipients.

Sequenced material: peripheral blood, taken 28 days after the second AZD1222 dose. The genes are TRBV19 and TRBJ2-3; D is unresolved. This receptor was identified in an adult who received the AZD1222 COVID-19 vaccine. The DNA for the CDR3 is TGTGCCAGTAGACAACCGAACCGGGGCACAGATACGCAGTATTTT. Residues: CASRQPNRGTDTQYF.